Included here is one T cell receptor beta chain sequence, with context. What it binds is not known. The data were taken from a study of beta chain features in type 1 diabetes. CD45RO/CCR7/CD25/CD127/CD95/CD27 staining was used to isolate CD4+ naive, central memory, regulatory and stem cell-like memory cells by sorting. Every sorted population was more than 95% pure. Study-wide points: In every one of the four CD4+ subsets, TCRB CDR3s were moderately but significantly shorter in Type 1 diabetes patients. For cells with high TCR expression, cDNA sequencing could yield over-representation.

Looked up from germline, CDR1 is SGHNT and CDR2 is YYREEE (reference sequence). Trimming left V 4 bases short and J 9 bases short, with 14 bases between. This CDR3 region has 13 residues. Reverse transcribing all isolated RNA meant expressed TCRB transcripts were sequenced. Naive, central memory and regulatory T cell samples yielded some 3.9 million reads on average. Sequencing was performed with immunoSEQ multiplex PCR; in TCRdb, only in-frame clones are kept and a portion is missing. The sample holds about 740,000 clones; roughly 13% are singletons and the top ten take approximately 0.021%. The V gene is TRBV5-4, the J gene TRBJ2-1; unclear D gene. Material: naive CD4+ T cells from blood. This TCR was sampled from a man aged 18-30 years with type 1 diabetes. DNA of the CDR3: TGTGCCAGCAGCGAACCGGATATTGGTGAGCAGTTCTTC. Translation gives CASSEPDIGEQFF.